Shown below are 5 T cell receptor beta chains from a single sample sequenced in a study of cytomegalovirus exposure and HLA in healthy donors. A multiplex PCR was run with 60 Vbeta primers and 13 Jbeta primers. Profiled with immunoSEQ multiplex PCR; TCRdb holds only in-frame clones, not every one. The repertoire includes fewer than 200,000 clones, around 80% of them detected once, and roughly 4.5% sits in the top ten. Sequenced material: PBMCs. The receptors stem from a woman aged 45-65 years in good health and CMV-seropositive.

The chain employs TRBV29-1 and TRBJ2-7, with 9 bases lining up with TRBD2. Germline V gene data show CDR1 as SQVTM and CDR2 as ANQGSEA. The CDR3 is made up of 15 amino acids. J was trimmed by 7 bases and V by 6 bases; bases with no gene match: 16. The CDR3: CSVRGVAGVDREQYF. As DNA, the CDR3 is TGCAGCGTCCGGGGGGTAGCGGGAGTGGATAGGGAGCAGTACTTC.

The chain has TRBV7-2 and TRBJ2-4; tentative D call: TRBD2 (6 bases). V dropped 4 bases and J dropped 5 bases, with 15 bases sitting between them. The CDR3 loop spans 15 amino acids. Germline CDR1 and CDR2: SGHTA and FQGNSA. CDR3 sequence: CASSYRASDQNIQYF. The CDR3 DNA is TGTGCCAGCAGCTACCGGGCTAGCGATCAAAACATTCAGTACTTC.

CDR3 nucleotides: TGTGCCAGCAGCGCTAAGGGGCGGGGAGGTTCGCATGAGCAGTTCTTC. It translates to CASSAKGRGGSHEQFF. J is TRBJ2-1 and V is TRBV5-4; D might be TRBD2 (6 bases). The CDR3 is 16 residues long. Germline V gene sequence: CDR1 SGHNT, CDR2 YYREEE (reference sequence). V was shortened by 4 bases and J by 8 bases, with 22 bases between the two germline ends.

The rearrangement uses TRBV27 and TRBJ1-3; TRBD1 is a possible D gene (6 bases). V lost 1 base, J lost 0 bases, and 10 bases lay in between. CDR1 and CDR2 (germline): MNHEY, SMNVEV (reference sequence). CDR3 size: 16 residues. The CDR3 is CASSLWGPVSGNTIYF. The CDR3 region has the DNA TGTGCCAGCAGTTTATGGGGGCCCGTCTCTGGAAACACCATATATTTT.

The J gene is TRBJ2-2, the V gene TRBV7-2; 11 bases agree with TRBD1. J gave up 5 bases and V 5 bases, and 4 bases lay outside the gene matches. From germline, CDR1 is SGHTA and CDR2 FQGNSA. The CDR3 has 15 residues. The CDR3 DNA is TGTGCCAGCAGCCCGGGACAGGGGGAGACCGGGGAGCTGTTTTTT. This translates into CASSPGQGETGELFF.